The T cell receptor (beta chain) under discussion was sequenced for a study of blood T cell repertoires in COVID-19. Study summary: Nucleic acid was either cDNA or gDNA, and it came from T cells, B-cell-depleted T cells, or PBMCs.

Only in-frame clones appear in the TCRdb table, and some are missing; sequencing was by immunoSEQ multiplex PCR. The sample holds roughly 90,000 clones, about 80% seen once. The CDR3 is 11 residues long. Germline V gene lookup returns CDR1 DFQATT and CDR2 SNEGSKA (reference sequence). Trimming took 2 bases from V and 7 from J, leaving 9 bases between them. This clone came up once. The specimen was peripheral blood. This sequence originates from a woman between 70 and 85 years old with acute or convalescent COVID-19. The gene calls are TRBV20-1 and TRBJ2-7, with D unresolved. The CDR3 DNA is TGCAGTGCTAGATCGCCGAGGGAGCAGTACTTC. This translates into CSARSPREQYF.